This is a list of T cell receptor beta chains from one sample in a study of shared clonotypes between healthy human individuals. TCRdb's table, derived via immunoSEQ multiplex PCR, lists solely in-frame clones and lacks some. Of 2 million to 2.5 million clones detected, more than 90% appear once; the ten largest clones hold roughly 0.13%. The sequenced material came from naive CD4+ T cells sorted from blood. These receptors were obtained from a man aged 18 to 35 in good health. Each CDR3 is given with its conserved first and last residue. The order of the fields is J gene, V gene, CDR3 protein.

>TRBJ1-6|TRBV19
CASSIYHSDSPLHF
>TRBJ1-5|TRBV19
CASSIGRGYRNQPQHF
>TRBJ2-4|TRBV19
CASTSGQTPKNIQYF
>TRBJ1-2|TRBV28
CASSSGQGGRYTF
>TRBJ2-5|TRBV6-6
CASSLGRTQETQYF
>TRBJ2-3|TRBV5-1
CASSEMAGAGDTQYF
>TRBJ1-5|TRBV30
CAWSVDSYSNQPQHF
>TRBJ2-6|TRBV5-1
CASSLGRVPNVLTF
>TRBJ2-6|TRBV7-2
CASSVRSGANVLTF
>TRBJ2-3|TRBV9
CASSVGTSGRSDTQYF
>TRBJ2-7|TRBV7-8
CASSIQGNEQYF
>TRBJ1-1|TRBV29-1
CSAWGVGTEAFF
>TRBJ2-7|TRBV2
CASILGNEQYF
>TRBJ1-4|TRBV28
CASSPPGQGIGKLFF
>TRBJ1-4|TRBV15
CATSRDQIGQGGEKLFF
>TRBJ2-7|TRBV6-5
CASSPPLAGTYEQYF
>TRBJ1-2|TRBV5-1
CASSDGQPNYGYTF
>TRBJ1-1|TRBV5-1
CASSFNGGYTEAFF
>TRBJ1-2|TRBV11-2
CASSLALNYGYTF
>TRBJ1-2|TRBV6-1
CASTIGQGYGYTF
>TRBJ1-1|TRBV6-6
CASRQLSNTEAFF
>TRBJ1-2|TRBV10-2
CASTRKGGNYGYTF
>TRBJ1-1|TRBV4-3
CASSQVGGNTEAFF
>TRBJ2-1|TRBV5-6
CASSLTVGSYNEQFF
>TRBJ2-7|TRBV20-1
CSATDQNEQYF
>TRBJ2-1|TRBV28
CASTVGQGDEQFF
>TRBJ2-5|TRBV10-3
CAIGLGETQYF
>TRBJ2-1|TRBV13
CASGRGRDEQFF
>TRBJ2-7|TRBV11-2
CASSTRRDSSYEQYF
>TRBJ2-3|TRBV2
CASRIEGAVASTDTQYF
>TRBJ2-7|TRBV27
CASSKGYEQYF
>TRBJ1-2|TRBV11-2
CASSLAQGGRGYTF
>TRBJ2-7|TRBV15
CATSTGPETYEQYF
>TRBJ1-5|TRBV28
CASGLWSDPYSNQPQHF
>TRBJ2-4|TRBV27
CASSFGGVGDIQYF
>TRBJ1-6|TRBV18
CASSSGTDNSPLHF
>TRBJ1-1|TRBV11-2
CASSLMQGAPNTEAFF
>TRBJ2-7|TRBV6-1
CASSEQDGTYEQYF
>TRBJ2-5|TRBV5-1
CASSLGSSDAQYF
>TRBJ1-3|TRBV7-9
CARGGSSGNTIYF
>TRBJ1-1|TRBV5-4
CASRPQGTEDAFF
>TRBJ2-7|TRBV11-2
CASSLDRLSYEQYF
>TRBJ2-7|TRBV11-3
CASSLRAGGPYEQYF
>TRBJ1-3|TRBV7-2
CASSRDPDRASYF
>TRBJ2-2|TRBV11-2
CASSLVRADTGELFF
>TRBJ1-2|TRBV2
CASTRGQGFYGYTF
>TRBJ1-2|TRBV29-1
CSVLTGGQFYGYTF
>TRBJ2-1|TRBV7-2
CASSLDLTVEQFF